Listed below are T cell receptor beta chains from one sample, sequenced in a study of blood T cell repertoires in COVID-19. The repertoire was sequenced with immunoSEQ multiplex PCR; TCRdb's copy has only in-frame clones and lacks some. The table lists about 50,000 clones, roughly 89% of them singletons. The sequencing sample was made of peripheral blood. The receptors here all came from a woman of 80 years or more with acute or convalescent COVID-19. Each CDR3 is given with its conserved first and last residue. A D gene is named only where the DNA matches it firmly. Clone sizes are given selectively: once, few, many, or a class where the clone is expanded.

TRBJ1-5	TRBD1	.	TRBV15	TGTGCCACCAGCGCCCGACAGGGAGATAATCAGCCCCAGCATTTT	CATSARQGDNQPQHF
TRBJ2-1	TRBD2	.	TRBV29-1	TGCAGCGGTGGACTAGCGGGGGTCTCCTACAATGAGCAGTTCTTC	CSGGLAGVSYNEQFF
TRBJ1-4	TRBD1	.	TRBV6-2/TRBV6-3	TGTGCCAGCAGTTTTCGGACTACCGGGACAGCAACTAATGAAAAACTGTTTTTT	CASSFRTTGTATNEKLFF
TRBJ2-7	.	.	TRBV1	TGCACCAGGCTAGGGGGACTATTCGTCTATGAGCAGTACTTC	CTRLGGLFVYEQYF
TRBJ1-2	.	once	TRBV10-3	TGTGCCATCAGTCCGACCGGCGGTGGGGGCTACACCTTC	CAISPTGGGGYTF
TRBJ2-1	TRBD2	.	TRBV29-1	TGCAGCGGCATGACTAGCGGGGCCGGGGGTGAGCAGTTCTTC	CSGMTSGAGGEQFF
TRBJ1-1	TRBD1	few	TRBV2	TGTGCCAGCAGAGGGACAGGGGTCCCAGAAGCTTTCTTT	CASRGTGVPEAFF
TRBJ1-1	.	.	TRBV7-9	TGTGCCAGCAGCGCATCTGATACACCAATTAACACTGAAGCTTTCTTT	CASSASDTPINTEAFF
TRBJ1-6	TRBD1	.	TRBV6-1	TGTGCCAGCAGTGAAAGGGAGACAGGGGGCTGGTCACCCCTCCACTTT	CASSERETGGWSPLHF
TRBJ2-3	TRBD2	.	TRBV5-1	TGCGCCAGCAGCTTGGAGATAGCGGGGGGCCTGGATACGCAGTATTTT	CASSLEIAGGLDTQYF
TRBJ2-7	.	.	TRBV5-6	TGTGCCAGCAGCCTCGGCGGAGGGTTAGTGCAGTACTTC	CASSLGGGLVQYF
TRBJ2-2	.	.	TRBV6-5	TGTGCCAGCAGCCCCAGGAACACCGGGGAGCTGTTTTTT	CASSPRNTGELFF
TRBJ1-5	.	.	TRBV12-3/TRBV12-4	TGTGCCAGCGGATGGGGGCTCGATCAGCCCCAGCATTTT	CASGWGLDQPQHF
TRBJ1-5	TRBD1	.	TRBV6-1	TGTGCCAGCAGTGAACTGACAGGGACCTTGGGGCCCCAGCATTTT	CASSELTGTLGPQHF
TRBJ1-1	.	.	TRBV28	TGTGCCAGCAGTTCCCCGGTGAACACTGAAGCTTTCTTT	CASSSPVNTEAFF
TRBJ2-2	TRBD2	.	TRBV5-4	TGTGCCAGCAGCCAAGGACTAGCGGGGGCCTTTGCCGGGGAGCTGTTTTTT	CASSQGLAGAFAGELFF